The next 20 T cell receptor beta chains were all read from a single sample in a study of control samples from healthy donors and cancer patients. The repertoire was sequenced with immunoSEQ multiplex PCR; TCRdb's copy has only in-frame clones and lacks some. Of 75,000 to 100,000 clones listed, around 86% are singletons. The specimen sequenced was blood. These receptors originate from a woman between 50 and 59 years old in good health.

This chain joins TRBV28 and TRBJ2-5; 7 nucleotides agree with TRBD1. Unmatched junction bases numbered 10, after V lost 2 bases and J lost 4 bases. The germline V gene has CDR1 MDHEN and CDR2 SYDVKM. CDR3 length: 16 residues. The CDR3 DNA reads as TGTGCCAGCAGTTTAGACCAAACAGGGGTGGGAGAGACCCAGTACTTC. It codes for CASSLDQTGVGETQYF.

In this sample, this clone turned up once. The CDR3 region has the DNA TGCGCCAGCAGCCAAGATCTACTACGGGACGGGACCCAGTACTTC. This encodes CASSQDLLRDGTQYF. V is TRBV4-3 and J is TRBJ2-5; either TRBD1 or TRBD2 may fit D (5 bases each). From germline, CDR1 is LGHNA and CDR2 YSLEER. CDR3 length: 15 amino acids. V shed 0 bases and J shed 7 bases, with 15 bases lying between them.

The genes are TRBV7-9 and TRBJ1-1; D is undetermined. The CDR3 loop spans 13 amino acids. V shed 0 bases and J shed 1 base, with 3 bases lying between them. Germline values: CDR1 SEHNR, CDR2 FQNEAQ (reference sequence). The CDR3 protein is CASSLAGNTEAFF. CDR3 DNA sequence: TGTGCCAGCAGCTTAGCTGGGAACACTGAAGCTTTCTTT.

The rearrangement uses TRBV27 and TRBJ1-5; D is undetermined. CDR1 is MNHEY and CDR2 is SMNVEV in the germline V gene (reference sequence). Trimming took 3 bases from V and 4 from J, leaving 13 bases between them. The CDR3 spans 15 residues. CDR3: CASSFVGVSNQPQHF. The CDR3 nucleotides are TGTGCCAGCAGTTTCGTCGGGGTGAGTAATCAGCCCCAGCATTTT.

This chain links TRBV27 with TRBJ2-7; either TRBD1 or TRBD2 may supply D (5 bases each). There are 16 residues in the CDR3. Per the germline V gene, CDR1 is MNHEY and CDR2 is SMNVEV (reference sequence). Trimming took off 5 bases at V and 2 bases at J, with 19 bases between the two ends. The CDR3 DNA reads TGTGCCAGCAGTCCCCAGGGAGACATTCCAACCTACGAGCAGTACTTC. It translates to CASSPQGDIPTYEQYF.

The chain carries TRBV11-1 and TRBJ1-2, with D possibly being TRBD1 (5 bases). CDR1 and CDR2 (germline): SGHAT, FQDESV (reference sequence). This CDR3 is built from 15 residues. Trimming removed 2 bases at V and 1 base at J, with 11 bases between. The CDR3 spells CASSLSSTVNYGYTF. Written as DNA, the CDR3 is TGTGCCAGCAGCTTATCCTCGACAGTTAACTATGGCTACACCTTC.

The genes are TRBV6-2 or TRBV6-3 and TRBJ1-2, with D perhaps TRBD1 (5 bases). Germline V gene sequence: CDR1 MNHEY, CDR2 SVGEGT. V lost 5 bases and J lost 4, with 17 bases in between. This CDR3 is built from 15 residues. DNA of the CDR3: TGTGCCAGCAGTACACTACGACGGGGCGGCTATGGCTACACCTTC. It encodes CASSTLRRGGYGYTF.

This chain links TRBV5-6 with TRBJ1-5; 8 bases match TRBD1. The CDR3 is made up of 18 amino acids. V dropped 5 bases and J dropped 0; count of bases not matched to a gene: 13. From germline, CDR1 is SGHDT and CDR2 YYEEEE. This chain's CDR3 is CASSYSGGSKYSNQPQHF. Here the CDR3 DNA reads TGTGCCAGCAGTTATTCAGGGGGCAGCAAATATAGCAATCAGCCCCAGCATTTT. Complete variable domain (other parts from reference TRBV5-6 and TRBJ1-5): DAGVTQSPTHLIKTRGQQVTLRCSPKSGHDTVSWYQQALGQGPQFIFQYYEEEERQRGNFPDRFSGHQFPNYSSELNVNALLLGDSALYLCASSYSGGSKYSNQPQHFGDGTRLSIL.

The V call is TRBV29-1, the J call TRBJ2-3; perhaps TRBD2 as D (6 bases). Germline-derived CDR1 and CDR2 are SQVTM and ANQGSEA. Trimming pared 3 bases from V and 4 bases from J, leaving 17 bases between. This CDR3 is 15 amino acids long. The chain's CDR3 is CSVDSALARSDTQYF. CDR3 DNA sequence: TGCAGCGTTGATTCTGCGCTAGCGCGGTCAGATACGCAGTATTTT.

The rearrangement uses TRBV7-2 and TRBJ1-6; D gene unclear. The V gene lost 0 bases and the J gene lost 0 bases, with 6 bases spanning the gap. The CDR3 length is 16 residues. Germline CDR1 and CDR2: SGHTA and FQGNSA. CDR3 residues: CASSLAMGSYNSPLHF. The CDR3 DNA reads TGTGCCAGCAGCTTAGCTATGGGCTCCTATAATTCACCCCTCCACTTT.

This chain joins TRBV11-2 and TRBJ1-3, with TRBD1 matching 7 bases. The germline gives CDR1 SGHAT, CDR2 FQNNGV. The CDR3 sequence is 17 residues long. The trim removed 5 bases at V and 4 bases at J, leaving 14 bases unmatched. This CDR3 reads CASSNIAGGQSGNTIYF. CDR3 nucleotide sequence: TGTGCCAGCAGCAATATCGCGGGGGGACAGTCAGGAAACACCATATATTTT.

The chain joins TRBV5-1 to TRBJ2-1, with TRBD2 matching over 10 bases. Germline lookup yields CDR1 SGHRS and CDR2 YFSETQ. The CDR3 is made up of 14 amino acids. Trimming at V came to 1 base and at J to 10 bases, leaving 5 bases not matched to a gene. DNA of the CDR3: TGCGCCAGCAGCTTGCGACCGGGACTAGCGGAGCAGTTCTTC. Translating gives CASSLRPGLAEQFF. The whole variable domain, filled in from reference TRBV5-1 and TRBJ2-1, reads KAGVTQTPRYLIKTRGQQVTLSCSPISGHRSVSWYQQTPGQGLQFLFEYFSETQRNKGNFPGRFSGRQFSNSRSEMNVSTLELGDSALYLCASSLRPGLAEQFFGPGTRLTVL.

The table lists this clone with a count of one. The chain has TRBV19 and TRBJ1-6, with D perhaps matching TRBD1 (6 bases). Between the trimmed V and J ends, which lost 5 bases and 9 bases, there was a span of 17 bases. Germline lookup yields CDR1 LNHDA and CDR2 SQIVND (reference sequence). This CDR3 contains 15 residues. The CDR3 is CASSQTGGRASPLHF. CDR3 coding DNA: TGTGCCAGTAGTCAGACAGGCGGACGAGCTTCACCCCTCCACTTT.

The CDR3 reads CASSFRQQETQYF. CDR3 coding DNA: TGTGCCAGCAGTTTCCGACAGCAAGAGACCCAGTACTTC. V and J are TRBV6-5 and TRBJ2-5, with a weak D call TRBD1 (5 bases). This CDR3 comprises 13 residues. Deletions cut 4 bases from V and 2 bases from J, with 8 bases between. The germline V gene has CDR1 MNHEY and CDR2 SVGAGI.

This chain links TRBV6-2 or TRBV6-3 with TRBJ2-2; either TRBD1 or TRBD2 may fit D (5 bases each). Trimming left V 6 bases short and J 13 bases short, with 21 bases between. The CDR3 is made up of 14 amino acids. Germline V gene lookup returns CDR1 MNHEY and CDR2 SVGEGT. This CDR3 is CASSRTGPAKGLFF. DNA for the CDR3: TGTGCCAGCAGCCGGACGGGACCAGCGAAGGGGCTGTTTTTT.

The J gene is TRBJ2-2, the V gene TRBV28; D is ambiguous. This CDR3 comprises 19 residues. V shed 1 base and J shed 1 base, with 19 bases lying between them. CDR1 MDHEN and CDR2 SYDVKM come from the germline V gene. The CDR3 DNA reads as TGTGCCAGCAGTTTATTTGGCATGGAAGGGCCCTTGAACACCGGGGAGCTGTTTTTT. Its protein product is CASSLFGMEGPLNTGELFF.

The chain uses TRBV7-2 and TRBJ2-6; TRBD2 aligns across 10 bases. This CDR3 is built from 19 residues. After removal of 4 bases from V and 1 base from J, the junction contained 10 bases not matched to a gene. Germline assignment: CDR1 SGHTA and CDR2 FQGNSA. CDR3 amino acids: CASSSPERGLASGANVLTF. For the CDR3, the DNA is TGTGCCAGCAGCTCCCCGGAGCGGGGACTAGCGTCTGGGGCCAACGTCCTGACTTTC.

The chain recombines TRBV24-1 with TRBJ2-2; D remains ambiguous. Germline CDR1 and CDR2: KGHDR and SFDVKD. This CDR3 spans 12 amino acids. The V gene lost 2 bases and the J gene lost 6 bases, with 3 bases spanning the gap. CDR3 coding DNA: TGTGCCACCAGTGATTCCCCCGGGGAGCTGTTTTTT. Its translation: CATSDSPGELFF.

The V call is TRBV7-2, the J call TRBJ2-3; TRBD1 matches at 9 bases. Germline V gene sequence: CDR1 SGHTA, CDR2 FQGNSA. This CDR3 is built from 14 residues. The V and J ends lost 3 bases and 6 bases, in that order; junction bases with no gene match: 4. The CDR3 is CASSLGDRVDTQYF. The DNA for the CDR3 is TGTGCCAGCAGCTTGGGGGACAGGGTGGATACGCAGTATTTT.

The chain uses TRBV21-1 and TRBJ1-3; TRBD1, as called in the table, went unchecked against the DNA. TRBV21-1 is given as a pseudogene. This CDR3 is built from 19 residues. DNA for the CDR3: TGTGCCAGCAGCAAAGGGCAAGGGGCAGATCCCCTGTCTGGAAACACCATATATTTT. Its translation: CASSKGQGADPLSGNTIYF.